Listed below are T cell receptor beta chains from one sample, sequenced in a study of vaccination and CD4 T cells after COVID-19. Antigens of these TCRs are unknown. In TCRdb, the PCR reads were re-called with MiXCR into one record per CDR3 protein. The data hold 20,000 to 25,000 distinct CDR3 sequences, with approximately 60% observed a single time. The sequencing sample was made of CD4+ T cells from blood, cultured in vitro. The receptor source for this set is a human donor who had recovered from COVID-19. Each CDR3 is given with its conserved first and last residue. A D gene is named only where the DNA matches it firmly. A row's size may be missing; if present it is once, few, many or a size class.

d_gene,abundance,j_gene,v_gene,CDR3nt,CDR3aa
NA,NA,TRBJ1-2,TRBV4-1,TGCGCCAGCAGCCAAGGGGGGTCCTATGGCTACACCTTC,CASSQGGSYGYTF
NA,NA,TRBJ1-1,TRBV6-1,TGTGCCAGCGGAACAACGGGAGAAGCTTTCTTT,CASGTTGEAFF
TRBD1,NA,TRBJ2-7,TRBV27,TGTGCCAGCAGTTCAACCTACCCCCGGGACAGGGGGAGCTCCTACGAGCAGTACTTC,CASSSTYPRDRGSSYEQYF
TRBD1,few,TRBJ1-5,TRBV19,TGTGCCAGTAGGCAGGGGGCGCGAAGTCGAAGCAATCAGCCCCAGCATTTT,CASRQGARSRSNQPQHF
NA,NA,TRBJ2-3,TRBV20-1,TGCAGTGCTAGAGACAGGCAGGATACGCAGTATTTT,CSARDRQDTQYF
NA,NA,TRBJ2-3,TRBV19,TGTGCCAGTAGTGAACTAGCCCATACGCAGTATTTT,CASSELAHTQYF
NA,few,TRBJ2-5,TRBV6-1,TGTGCCAGCACATCGCCCAGAGTAAAAGAGACCCAGTACTTC,CASTSPRVKETQYF
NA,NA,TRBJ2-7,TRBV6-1,TGTGCCAGCAGTGAAAACCGTCGGCCGCACTCCTACGAGCAGTACTTC,CASSENRRPHSYEQYF
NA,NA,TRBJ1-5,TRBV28,TGTGCCAGCAGTCCAAGCCGGGGCCTGGGTTCAAGCAATCAGCCCCAGCATTTT,CASSPSRGLGSSNQPQHF
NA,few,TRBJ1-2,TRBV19,TGTGCCAGTAGTATGAATCATAACTATGGCTACACCTTC,CASSMNHNYGYTF
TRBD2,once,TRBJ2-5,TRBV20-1,TGCAGTGCTCCGACTAGCGGGAGGGCGGGGGAGACCCAGTACTTC,CSAPTSGRAGETQYF
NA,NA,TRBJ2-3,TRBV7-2,TGTGCCAGCAGCCAGGCCACAGATACGCAGTATTTT,CASSQATDTQYF
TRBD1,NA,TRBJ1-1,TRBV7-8,TGTGCCAGCAGCCAAGACAGGGTGAGGACTGAAGCTTTCTTT,CASSQDRVRTEAFF
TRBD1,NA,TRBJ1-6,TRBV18,TGTGCCAGCTCAAAAGGGGGCGCAGGATCGGGATCACCCCTCCACTTT,CASSKGGAGSGSPLHF
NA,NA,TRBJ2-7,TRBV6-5,TGTGCCAGCAGTTACTCGAGGGGGGACGAGCAGTACTTC,CASSYSRGDEQYF
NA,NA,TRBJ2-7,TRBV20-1,TGCAGTGCCGGGACCTCCCCCTACGAGCAGTACTTC,CSAGTSPYEQYF
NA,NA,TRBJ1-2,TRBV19,TGTGCCAGTACCGAATGGGGTAATGGTGATGGCTACACCTTC,CASTEWGNGDGYTF
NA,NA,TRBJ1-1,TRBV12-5,TGTGCTAGCAGGCAGGGCACTGAAGCTTTCTTT,CASRQGTEAFF
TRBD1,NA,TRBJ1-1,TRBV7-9,TGTGCCAGCAGCCCCGGGACAGGCGACACTGAAGCTTTCTTT,CASSPGTGDTEAFF
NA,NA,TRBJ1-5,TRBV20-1,TGCAGTGCTAGATCCCAGGGAAGCAATCAGCCCCAGCATTTT,CSARSQGSNQPQHF
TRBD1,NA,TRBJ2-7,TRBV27,TGTGCCAGCAGACGGGACAGATCCTACGAGCAGTACTTC,CASRRDRSYEQYF
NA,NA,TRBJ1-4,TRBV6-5,TGTGCCAGCAGTTATAGGGTCGAGGAAAAACTGTTTTTT,CASSYRVEEKLFF
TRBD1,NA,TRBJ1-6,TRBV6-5,TGTGCCAGCAGTTACGCACCCGGACAGGGCTATAATTCACCCCTCCACTTT,CASSYAPGQGYNSPLHF
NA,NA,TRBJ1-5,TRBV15,TGTGCCACCAGCAGAGATTGGGGGCAGGGACAGCCCCAGCATTTT,CATSRDWGQGQPQHF
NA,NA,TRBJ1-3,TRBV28,TGTGCCAGCAGGCTCTCATCTGGAAACACCATATATTTT,CASRLSSGNTIYF
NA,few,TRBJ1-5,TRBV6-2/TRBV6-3,TGTGCCAGCGGGAGTACCGTAGGGGACCTACAGTATGGCAATCAGCCCCAGCATTTT,CASGSTVGDLQYGNQPQHF
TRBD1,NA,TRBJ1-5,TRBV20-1,TGCAGTGCTCTGACAGGGATCGGTCAGCCCCAGCATTTT,CSALTGIGQPQHF
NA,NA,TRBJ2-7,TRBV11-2,TGTGCCAGCAGCTTAGGCGCCGAGTCCTACGAGCAGTACTTC,CASSLGAESYEQYF
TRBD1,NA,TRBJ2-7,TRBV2,TGTGCCAGCAGAGGTCCGGGACAGGGAAAGAACGAGCAGTACTTC,CASRGPGQGKNEQYF
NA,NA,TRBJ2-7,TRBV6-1,TGTGCCAGCAGACAGGACCCCTATGGGTCTTGGGAGCAGTACTTC,CASRQDPYGSWEQYF
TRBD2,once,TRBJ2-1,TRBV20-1,TGCAGTGCCCACCACCGCCTAGCGGCCTCCTACAATGAGCAGTTCTTC,CSAHHRLAASYNEQFF
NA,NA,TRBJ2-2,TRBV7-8,TGTGCCAGCAGCTTAGTAGTAGTGAACACCGGGGAGCTGTTTTTT,CASSLVVVNTGELFF
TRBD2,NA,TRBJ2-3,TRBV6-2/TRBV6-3,TGTGCCAGCAGTCCACAGTATACTAGCGGATCGCAGTATTTT,CASSPQYTSGSQYF
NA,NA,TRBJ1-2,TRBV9,TGTGCCAGCAGCCTCGGACGGGGCTACTATGGCTACACCTTC,CASSLGRGYYGYTF
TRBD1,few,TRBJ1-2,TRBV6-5,TGTGCCAGCAGTTCGGGACAGGGCTATGGCTACACCTTC,CASSSGQGYGYTF
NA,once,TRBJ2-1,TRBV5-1,TGCGCCAGCAGCACCTCCTTAGGAAATGAGCAGTTCTTC,CASSTSLGNEQFF
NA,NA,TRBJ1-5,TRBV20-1,TGCAGTGCTGGGGGGAAGGGCAATCAGCCCCAGCATTTT,CSAGGKGNQPQHF